These 23 T cell receptor beta chains were all obtained from the same sample, sequenced in a study of metastatic and nonmetastatic thyroid tumors. TCRdb reassembled clones from the PCR reads with MiXCR. Of about 26,000 clones detected, about 26% appear once; the ten largest clones hold approximately 6%. Patients underwent thyroid surgery, and none had received any treatment before it. Source material: blood. The receptors here all came from a female donor with papillary thyroid cancer or a benign thyroid nodule (not recorded which). Some clones in this sample may be carry-over from other donors' samples.

In this sample, this clone turned up many times. This CDR3 is CASSWRGETQYF. The CDR3 DNA follows: TGTGCCAGCAGCTGGCGCGGGGAGACCCAGTACTTC. The chain uses TRBV7-6 and TRBJ2-5, with D perhaps TRBD2 (5 bases). Trimming removed 4 bases from V and 5 bases from J, with 8 bases in between. Looked up from germline, CDR1 is SGHVS and CDR2 is FNYEAQ. The length of the CDR3 is 12 residues.

Many counts were recorded for this clone. The rearrangement links TRBV15 to TRBJ1-1, with 9 bases lining up with TRBD1. Germline-derived CDR1 and CDR2 are LNHNV and YYDKDF (reference sequence). CDR3 length equals 15 residues. J gave up 0 bases and V 5 bases, and 4 bases lay outside the gene matches. CDR3 coding DNA: TGTGCCACCAGCGGGAGGGACAGGGTGAACACTGAAGCTTTCTTT. Translated: CATSGRDRVNTEAFF.

This clone is labeled medium-sized. The V gene is TRBV20-1, the J gene TRBJ2-7; D is ambiguous. The germline V gene has CDR1 DFQATT and CDR2 SNEGSKA (reference sequence). Trimming shortened V by 7 bases and J by 3 bases, and 13 bases separated the two germline ends. The CDR3 has 12 amino acids. The CDR3 loop is CSGHLGFYEQYF. CDR3 nucleotides: TGCAGTGGACATTTGGGATTCTACGAGCAGTACTTC.

In this sample, this clone turned up many times. V gene TRBV30 combines with J gene TRBJ2-2; 8 bases are shared with TRBD2. In germline, CDR1 is GTSNPN, CDR2 SVGIG (reference sequence). V lost 2 bases, J lost 7 bases, and 15 bases stayed unmatched. The CDR3 totals 17 residues. CDR3 sequence: CAWSREGEPSWVGELFF. In nucleotides, the CDR3 is TGTGCCTGGAGTCGGGAGGGAGAACCTTCGTGGGTCGGGGAGCTGTTTTTT.

This clone was seen many times. The chain has TRBV12-3 or TRBV12-4 and TRBJ2-5, with D perhaps TRBD1 (5 bases). Deletions cut 5 bases from V and 5 bases from J, with 18 bases between. The CDR3 is 15 amino acids. The chain's CDR3 is CASSKSTERWETQYF. CDR3 bases: TGTGCCAGCAGTAAGTCGACAGAAAGATGGGAGACCCAGTACTTC.

In this sample, this clone is medium-sized. The chain joins TRBV19 to TRBJ1-2; the match to TRBD1 covers 8 bases. With V trimmed by 4 bases and J by 4 bases, 8 bases remained unmatched. The CDR3 covers 15 residues. Germline loops: CDR1 LNHDA, CDR2 SQIVND (reference sequence). As DNA, the CDR3 is TGTGCCAGTAGTAACACGGACACAGGGGGCTATGGCTACACCTTC. This translates into CASSNTDTGGYGYTF.

This clone has more than one count but fewer than ten. The chain is built from TRBV7-9 and TRBJ2-1; no definite D call. The CDR3 contains 11 residues. V lost 4 bases and J lost 8, with 6 bases in between. Germline CDR1 reads SEHNR; CDR2 reads FQNEAQ (reference sequence). DNA for the CDR3: TGTGCCAGCAGCTCAAATGATGAGCAGTTCTTC. It is translated as CASSSNDEQFF.

There are a few counts of this clone. The rearrangement links TRBV28 to TRBJ2-7, with TRBD1 matching over 9 bases. This CDR3 contains 16 residues. The J segment lost 6 bases and the V segment lost 6 bases, leaving 15 bases of the junction unmatched. The germline CDR1 and CDR2 sequences are MDHEN and SYDVKM. In DNA, the CDR3 is TGTGCCAGCAGCCTACCATTGGGACAGGGTAGGTGCGAGCAGTACTTC. Its protein product is CASSLPLGQGRCEQYF.

As concerns this clone: The junction differs from germline at one of its ends, possibly a read error. The CDR3 DNA follows: TGTGCCAGCATACCAGGGCTTCTGAACACTGGAGCTTTCTTT. This gives the protein CASIPGLLNTGAFF. This chain links TRBV27 with TRBJ1-1, with TRBD1 as a possible D gene (5 bases). This CDR3 has 14 amino acids. CDR1 and CDR2 from the germline V gene are MNHEY and SMNVEV (reference sequence).

This clone is medium-sized in the sample. The chain has TRBV12-3 or TRBV12-4 and TRBJ2-3, with D unclear. V lost 6 bases and J 2 bases, leaving 9 bases between the germline ends. The CDR3 has 13 residues. The CDR3 is CASRMGSTDTQYF. The CDR3 region has the DNA TGTGCCAGCAGGATGGGATCCACAGATACGCAGTATTTT.

Turning to this clone: The CDR3 carries no conserved terminal phenylalanine or tryptophan, so it likely arises from a read error. The chain couples TRBV19 to TRBJ1-1, with a tentative D call TRBD1 (5 bases). V lost 9 bases and J lost 10, with 24 bases in between. The CDR3 spans 14 residues. Germline V gene lookup returns CDR1 LNHDA and CDR2 SQIVND (reference sequence). CDR3 nucleotide sequence: TGTGCCAGCAGAAACTCAGCGGGGGACCCTGGAGCTTTCTCT. The encoded protein is CASRNSAGDPGAFS.

This clone was recorded many times. The chain combines TRBV20-1 with TRBJ1-2, with 9 bases that match TRBD1. Germline assignment: CDR1 DFQATT and CDR2 SNEGSKA (reference sequence). The CDR3 length is 15 residues. The V segment lost 3 bases and the J segment 2 bases; nucleotides outside the gene matches: 7. CDR3 DNA sequence: TGCAGTGCTAGCAACTCCGGGACAGGGAACTATGGCTACACCTTC. Translated: CSASNSGTGNYGYTF.

This clone was observed a handful of times. The genes are TRBV5-1 and TRBJ1-1, with 8 bases that match TRBD1. V was pared by 8 bases and J by 0 bases, with 6 bases of the junction left unmatched. Germline V gives CDR1 SGHRS, CDR2 YFSETQ. CDR3 length equals 14 residues. CDR3 in amino acids: CASTGGNLNTEAFF. For the CDR3, the DNA is TGCGCCAGTACAGGGGGAAATTTGAACACTGAAGCTTTCTTT.

As for this clone: Other nucleotide sequences from this sample produce the same CDR3. The rearrangement links TRBV20-1 to TRBJ2-5; either TRBD1 or TRBD2 may supply D (5 bases each). The germline V gene encodes CDR1 DFQATT and CDR2 SNEGSKA (reference sequence). The V gene lost 1 base and the J gene lost 7 bases, with 16 bases spanning the gap. The CDR3 covers 14 residues. The CDR3: CSARGGGRGVTQYF. CDR3 coding DNA: TGCAGTGCTAGAGGGGGTGGGCGAGGGGTGACCCAGTACTTC.

The chain links TRBV28 to TRBJ2-7, with D unclear. Trimming cost V 6 bases and J 7 bases, with 19 bases left between them. CDR1 and CDR2 (germline): MDHEN, SYDVKM. The CDR3 consists of 14 residues. CDR3 nucleotide sequence: TGTGCCAGCAGAGTGGCAGGTCAGACTGGAGAGCAGTACTTC. Translated, it gives CASRVAGQTGEQYF.

CDR3 DNA sequence: TGTGCCAGCAGCTCCGGCCCTCGCACTGAAGCTTTCTTT. Translating gives CASSSGPRTEAFF. J is TRBJ1-1 and V is TRBV11-2; D unresolved. The CDR3 loop spans 13 amino acids. The V and J ends lost 4 bases and 4 bases respectively, with 10 bases between them. Germline V gene lookup returns CDR1 SGHAT and CDR2 FQNNGV.

This clone showed up many times. The rearrangement links TRBV6-2 or TRBV6-3 to TRBJ2-7, with 9 bases aligning to TRBD2. J was trimmed by 4 bases and V by 4 bases; bases with no gene match: 8. Germline CDR1 MNHEY, CDR2 SVGEGT. The CDR3 contains 15 residues. The CDR3 DNA is TGTGCCAGCAGTTTAGCTAGCGGGAACTTTTACGAGCAGTACTTC. Translated: CASSLASGNFYEQYF.

There are many counts of this clone. Other DNA sequences of this sample code for an identical CDR3. This rearrangement joins TRBV7-3 to TRBJ2-1, with 9 bases that match TRBD2. Per germline, CDR1 SGHTA and CDR2 FQGTGA. V lost 1 base to trimming and J lost 6 bases; unmatched junction nucleotides: 4. The CDR3 is 15 amino acids. In DNA form, the CDR3 reads TGTGCCAGCAGCTTAAAAATTAGCGGGAGCAATGAGCAGTTCTTC. Its translation: CASSLKISGSNEQFF.

In its sample, this clone was seen many times. The V and J genes are TRBV20-1 and TRBJ1-4; 7 bases agree with TRBD1. V shed 5 bases and J 8 bases; nucleotides not matched to a gene: 11. Germline lookup yields CDR1 DFQATT and CDR2 SNEGSKA (reference sequence). The length of the CDR3 is 14 residues. The CDR3 DNA reads TGCAGTGCTCCAAAGACAGGGATGGGCGAAAAACTGTTTTTT. It yields the protein CSAPKTGMGEKLFF.

This sequence joins TRBV5-6 and TRBJ1-2; no clear D gene. There are 14 residues in the CDR3. V was clipped by 6 bases and J by 9 bases, with 21 bases between them. Germline V CDR1 and CDR2: SGHDT, YYEEEE. The CDR3 loop is CASNAKVEAISYTF. The CDR3 nucleotides are TGTGCCAGCAACGCTAAGGTCGAAGCTATAAGCTACACCTTC.

This clone was recorded a few times. The J gene is TRBJ2-7, the V gene TRBV28; 10 bases are a match to TRBD1. The CDR3 loop spans 12 amino acids. Germline assignment: CDR1 MDHEN and CDR2 SYDVKM. The J segment lost 6 bases and the V segment lost 4 bases, leaving 0 bases of the junction unmatched. DNA for the CDR3: TGTGCCAGCAGTTGGACAGGGGGCGAGCAGTACTTC. This codes for CASSWTGGEQYF.

In its sample, this clone ranks as medium-sized. V is TRBV10-3 and J is TRBJ1-6, with D tentatively TRBD1 (5 bases). V dropped 3 bases and J dropped 9 bases, with 9 bases sitting between them. Germline CDR1 ENHRY, CDR2 SYGVKD. The CDR3 is made up of 13 amino acids. For the CDR3, the DNA is TGTGCCATCAGTGACTTTGGGGGTTCACCCCTCCACTTT. Protein sequence: CAISDFGGSPLHF.

This chain links TRBV7-2 with TRBJ2-1, with TRBD1 as a possible D gene (6 bases). The CDR3 spans 13 residues. Trimming took off 4 bases at V and 5 bases at J, with 9 bases between the two ends. CDR1 is SGHTA and CDR2 is FQGNSA in the germline V gene. As DNA, the CDR3 is TGTGCCAGCAGCTCTCGGACAGACAATGAGCAGTTCTTC. Its translation is CASSSRTDNEQFF.